These T cell receptor beta chains were read from a single sample in a study of cytomegalovirus exposure and HLA in healthy donors. Some clones are missing from TCRdb's copy, which holds only in-frame ones; the method was immunoSEQ multiplex PCR. The sample consists of about 170,000 clones, approximately 87% of them appearing once. Sequenced input: PBMCs. Source of these receptors: a woman in her thirties in good health and CMV-seronegative. The CDR3 runs from the conserved cysteine through the conserved F or W. A D gene is named only where the DNA matches it firmly. Size is omitted from some rows. Given values are once, few, many or a class for expanded clones.

size	V	D	J	CDR3	DNA
NA	TRBV29-1	TRBD2	TRBJ2-1	CSVTFPTSGGASNEQFF	TGCAGCGTTACCTTCCCGACTAGCGGGGGGGCAAGCAATGAGCAGTTCTTC
NA	TRBV19	NA	TRBJ1-2	CASSPWQGGYYGYTF	TGTGCCAGTAGCCCATGGCAGGGAGGGTACTATGGCTACACCTTC
NA	TRBV7-2	NA	TRBJ2-3	CASSLSRGGGTDTQYF	TGTGCCAGCAGCCTAAGTCGAGGTGGTGGCACAGATACGCAGTATTTT
NA	TRBV18	NA	TRBJ1-5	CASSVRDSNQPQHF	TGTGCCAGCTCAGTACGGGATAGCAATCAGCCCCAGCATTTT
NA	TRBV12-5	TRBD1	TRBJ1-2	CASGLPWRDRGRLNGYTF	TGTGCTAGTGGTTTACCTTGGCGAGACAGGGGGCGCTTGAATGGCTACACCTTC
NA	TRBV4-3	NA	TRBJ1-2	CASSLGVPDYGYTF	TGCGCCAGCAGCCTAGGGGTCCCCGACTATGGCTACACCTTC
NA	TRBV2	TRBD1	TRBJ2-1	CASSGQGYEQFF	TGTGCCAGCAGCGGACAGGGCTATGAGCAGTTCTTC
NA	TRBV5-4	NA	TRBJ2-5	CASSFTGQETQYF	TGTGCCAGCAGCTTCACCGGGCAAGAGACCCAGTACTTC
NA	TRBV11-2	TRBD2	TRBJ2-1	CASSSWSWASGYNEQFF	TGTGCCAGCAGCTCCTGGTCTTGGGCTAGCGGCTACAATGAGCAGTTCTTC
NA	TRBV4-1	NA	TRBJ2-1	CASSHDSGFYNEQFF	TGCGCCAGCAGCCACGATAGCGGTTTCTACAATGAGCAGTTCTTC
NA	TRBV20-1	NA	TRBJ1-2	CSATGMGYTF	TGCAGTGCTACAGGGATGGGCTACACCTTC
NA	TRBV2	NA	TRBJ2-6	CASSDDKMANVLTF	TGTGCCAGCAGTGATGACAAGATGGCCAACGTCCTGACTTTC
NA	TRBV19	NA	TRBJ1-6	CASKDNYNSPLHF	TGTGCCAGTAAAGACAACTATAATTCACCCCTCCACTTT
once	TRBV5-4	TRBD1	TRBJ2-7	CASSLQSGGAGEQYF	TGTGCCAGCAGCTTGCAGTCAGGGGGCGCGGGGGAGCAGTACTTC
NA	TRBV7-6	NA	TRBJ2-2	CASSLVAAARTGELFF	TGTGCCAGCAGCTTAGTCGCGGCAGCCCGAACCGGGGAGCTGTTTTTT
NA	TRBV5-6	TRBD1	TRBJ1-6	CASSKDRDSPLHF	TGTGCCAGCAGCAAGGACAGGGATTCACCCCTCCACTTT
NA	TRBV5-4	NA	TRBJ1-1	CASSLAGIRMNTEAFF	TGTGCCAGCAGCTTGGCGGGGATAAGGATGAACACTGAAGCTTTCTTT
NA	TRBV4-1	NA	TRBJ1-5	CASSQDRGSSQPQHF	TGCGCCAGCAGCCAAGACAGGGGTTCAAGTCAGCCCCAGCATTTT
once	TRBV30	NA	TRBJ2-7	CAWSVLIPHSYEQYF	TGTGCCTGGAGTGTCCTGATCCCCCATAGCTACGAGCAGTACTTC
NA	TRBV6-5	NA	TRBJ1-2	CASSSAAATYGYTF	TGTGCCAGCAGTTCTGCTGCGGCGACGTATGGCTACACCTTC
NA	TRBV7-8	NA	TRBJ1-2	CASSEVRTVAHYGYTF	TGTGCCAGCAGCGAAGTCCGTACTGTAGCGCACTATGGCTACACCTTC
NA	TRBV6-1	TRBD2	TRBJ2-7	CASKTSGSYEQYF	TGTGCCAGCAAAACTAGCGGGTCCTACGAGCAGTACTTC
few	TRBV7-6	NA	TRBJ2-7	CASSLESGPHEQYF	TGTGCCAGCAGCTTAGAATCTGGGCCCCACGAGCAGTACTTC
few	TRBV7-8	TRBD1	TRBJ1-2	CASSETGGYEYGYTF	TGTGCCAGCAGCGAGACAGGGGGCTATGAATATGGCTACACCTTC
few	TRBV6-1	NA	TRBJ1-5	CASRGGEPQHF	TGTGCCAGCAGGGGGGGGGAGCCCCAGCATTTT
NA	TRBV6-1	NA	TRBJ1-3	CASSEISGHEFGNTIYF	TGTGCCAGCAGTGAAATATCAGGACACGAATTTGGAAACACCATATATTTT
NA	TRBV7-9	NA	TRBJ1-2	CASSLEGVHLGPNYGYTF	TGTGCCAGCAGCTTAGAGGGGGTCCACTTAGGTCCCAACTATGGCTACACCTTC
NA	TRBV4-1	TRBD2	TRBJ2-1	CASSHLAGSYNEQFF	TGCGCCAGCAGCCACCTAGCGGGGTCCTACAATGAGCAGTTCTTC
NA	TRBV11-2	NA	TRBJ2-7	CASSLDLRGSYEQYF	TGTGCCAGCAGCTTAGATCTAAGGGGATCCTACGAGCAGTACTTC
NA	TRBV5-4	TRBD2	TRBJ2-7	CASSLGGLAGSYEQYF	TGTGCCAGCAGCTTGGGGGGACTAGCGGGGTCCTACGAGCAGTACTTC
NA	TRBV4-1	NA	TRBJ1-1	CASSQASTGGTEAFF	TGCGCCAGCAGCCAGGCCTCCACAGGAGGGACTGAAGCTTTCTTT
NA	TRBV18	TRBD1	TRBJ2-7	CASSPSRGMSYEQYF	TGTGCCAGCTCACCAAGCAGGGGGATGTCCTACGAGCAGTACTTC
NA	TRBV9	NA	TRBJ1-6	CASSTKDQGQSPLHF	TGTGCCAGCAGCACAAAAGACCAGGGCCAATCACCCCTCCACTTT
NA	TRBV19	NA	TRBJ2-1	CASSIRRGRNEQFF	TGTGCCAGTAGTATTCGCAGGGGGAGGAATGAGCAGTTCTTC
NA	TRBV7-7	TRBD1	TRBJ2-7	CASSVGTGRVYEQYF	TGTGCCAGCAGCGTAGGGACAGGGCGGGTATACGAGCAGTACTTC
NA	TRBV6-6	NA	TRBJ1-2	CASRAGLNYGYTF	TGTGCCAGCAGAGCCGGTCTTAACTATGGCTACACCTTC
NA	TRBV11-2	NA	TRBJ2-7	CASTERGLLHEQYF	TGTGCCAGCACTGAGCGCGGCCTTCTCCACGAGCAGTACTTC
NA	TRBV4-2	NA	TRBJ2-5	CASAGETQYF	TGTGCCAGCGCCGGGGAGACCCAGTACTTC